The clone carrying this T cell receptor beta chain has just a few counts. CDR3 length: 14 amino acids. V dropped 4 bases and J dropped 2 bases, with 10 bases sitting between them. The V gene's germline CDR1 is LNHDA and CDR2 SQIVND (reference sequence). Authors' analysis steps: Amplifying reference gene primers gave estimates of nucleated cell counts. Profiling relied on immunoSEQ multiplex PCR, and the TCRdb table lists in-frame clones only, not all of them. V and J calls and clone size follow that table, whereas D and trimming were derived from the DNA. The data show under 200,000 clones, roughly 91% seen once. This entry comes from a study of blood T cell repertoires in COVID-19. At the level of the study: Whether acute or convalescent, the COVID-19 samples came from the United States, Italy and Spain. The cDNA or gDNA used as material had been derived from T cells, B-cell-depleted T cells, or PBMCs.

Sequenced sample: peripheral blood. The genes are TRBV19 and TRBJ2-3, with no clear D. This clonotype originated in a man in his fifties who had recovered from COVID-19. CDR3: CASSNPSYTDTQYF. The CDR3 nucleotides are TGTGCCAGTAGTAATCCGTCCTACACAGATACGCAGTATTTT.